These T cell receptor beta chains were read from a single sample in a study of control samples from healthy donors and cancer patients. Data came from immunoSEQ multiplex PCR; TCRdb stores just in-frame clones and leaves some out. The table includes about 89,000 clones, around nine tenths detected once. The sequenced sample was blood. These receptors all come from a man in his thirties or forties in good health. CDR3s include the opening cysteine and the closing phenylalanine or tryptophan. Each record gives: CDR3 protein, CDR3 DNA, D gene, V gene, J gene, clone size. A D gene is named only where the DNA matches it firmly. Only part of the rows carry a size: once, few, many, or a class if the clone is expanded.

CDR3 protein: CASSQERAGEKTQYF
CDR3 DNA: TGTGCCAGCAGCCAAGAAAGAGCGGGGGAAAAGACCCAGTACTTC
D gene: TRBD2
V gene: TRBV4-2
J gene: TRBJ2-5
clone size: NA

CDR3 protein: CASSLFQFTNEKLFF
CDR3 DNA: TGTGCCAGCAGCTTATTTCAGTTCACTAATGAAAAACTGTTTTTT
D gene: NA
V gene: TRBV7-9
J gene: TRBJ1-4
clone size: few

CDR3 protein: CASSLVDREYGYTF
CDR3 DNA: TGTGCCAGCAGCTTGGTCGACAGGGAGTATGGCTACACCTTC
D gene: TRBD1
V gene: TRBV5-6
J gene: TRBJ1-2
clone size: NA

CDR3 protein: CASSYSRQGDTGYTF
CDR3 DNA: TGTGCCAGCAGTTACTCGCGTCAGGGGGACACGGGCTACACCTTC
D gene: TRBD1
V gene: TRBV6-5
J gene: TRBJ1-2
clone size: NA

CDR3 protein: CASSVTGANYGYTF
CDR3 DNA: TGTGCCAGCAGCGTTACAGGGGCTAACTATGGCTACACCTTC
D gene: TRBD1
V gene: TRBV9
J gene: TRBJ1-2
clone size: NA

CDR3 protein: CASSLYALDYSPLHF
CDR3 DNA: TGTGCCAGCAGCTTGTATGCCTTAGATTATTCACCCCTCCACTTT
D gene: NA
V gene: TRBV5-6
J gene: TRBJ1-6
clone size: few

CDR3 protein: CASSLAAGTTDTQYF
CDR3 DNA: TGTGCCAGCAGCTTAGCGGCAGGGACCACAGATACGCAGTATTTT
D gene: NA
V gene: TRBV11-3
J gene: TRBJ2-3
clone size: NA

CDR3 protein: CASSEGGPQHF
CDR3 DNA: TGTGCCAGCAGTGAAGGGGGGCCCCAGCATTTT
D gene: NA
V gene: TRBV2
J gene: TRBJ1-5
clone size: NA

CDR3 protein: CASSGQGSYNEQFF
CDR3 DNA: TGTGCCAGCAGCGGACAGGGTTCCTACAATGAGCAGTTCTTC
D gene: TRBD1
V gene: TRBV2
J gene: TRBJ2-1
clone size: NA

CDR3 protein: CASSVTGEGDRYGYTF
CDR3 DNA: TGTGCCAGTAGTGTCACCGGTGAAGGGGACCGCTATGGCTACACCTTC
D gene: NA
V gene: TRBV19
J gene: TRBJ1-2
clone size: few

CDR3 protein: CASSDKTGGQGLLQGYTF
CDR3 DNA: TGTGCCAGCAGCGATAAGACAGGGGGACAGGGCCTACTACAGGGCTACACCTTC
D gene: TRBD1
V gene: TRBV7-9
J gene: TRBJ1-2
clone size: NA

CDR3 protein: CASSERGSAGAHF
CDR3 DNA: TGTGCCAGCAGTGAAAGAGGATCGGCAGGGGCGCATTTT
D gene: NA
V gene: TRBV2
J gene: TRBJ1-5
clone size: NA

CDR3 protein: CASSPPNRGLVTEAFF
CDR3 DNA: TGTGCCAGCAGTCCCCCAAACAGGGGGCTGGTAACTGAAGCTTTCTTT
D gene: TRBD1
V gene: TRBV28
J gene: TRBJ1-1
clone size: NA

CDR3 protein: CASSDCLRWSYGYTF
CDR3 DNA: TGTGCCAGCAGTGACTGTCTAAGATGGTCTTATGGCTACACCTTC
D gene: NA
V gene: TRBV6-4
J gene: TRBJ1-2
clone size: NA

CDR3 protein: CASSVVKASEGQINYGYTF
CDR3 DNA: TGTGCCAGCAGCGTAGTAAAAGCTAGCGAGGGACAAATAAACTATGGCTACACCTTC
D gene: NA
V gene: TRBV9
J gene: TRBJ1-2
clone size: NA

CDR3 protein: CASSLAWNEQFF
CDR3 DNA: TGTGCCAGCAGCCTAGCGTGGAATGAGCAGTTCTTC
D gene: NA
V gene: TRBV7-9
J gene: TRBJ2-1
clone size: NA

CDR3 protein: CASSSYGVGTEAFF
CDR3 DNA: TGCGCCAGCAGCTCCTACGGGGTGGGGACTGAAGCTTTCTTT
D gene: NA
V gene: TRBV5-1
J gene: TRBJ1-1
clone size: NA

CDR3 protein: CASSMQPLGGSDTQYF
CDR3 DNA: TGTGCCAGCAGTATGCAGCCCCTGGGGGGTTCAGATACGCAGTATTTT
D gene: NA
V gene: TRBV5-4
J gene: TRBJ2-3
clone size: NA

CDR3 protein: CASSYSDSFNEQFF
CDR3 DNA: TGTGCCAGCAGTTACTCGGACAGCTTCAATGAGCAGTTCTTC
D gene: NA
V gene: TRBV6-5
J gene: TRBJ2-1
clone size: NA

CDR3 protein: CASWVSLAGYGYTF
CDR3 DNA: TGTGCCAGCTGGGTTTCCCTAGCGGGTTATGGCTACACCTTC
D gene: NA
V gene: TRBV6-5
J gene: TRBJ1-2
clone size: NA

CDR3 protein: CASSFRASNQPQHF
CDR3 DNA: TGTGCCAGCAGCTTCCGGGCCAGCAATCAGCCCCAGCATTTT
D gene: NA
V gene: TRBV7-8
J gene: TRBJ1-5
clone size: NA

CDR3 protein: CASSLGAGSSYEQYF
CDR3 DNA: TGTGCCAGCAGTCTAGGGGCAGGGAGCTCCTACGAGCAGTACTTC
D gene: NA
V gene: TRBV27
J gene: TRBJ2-7
clone size: few

CDR3 protein: CAWSVTGTGNTGELFF
CDR3 DNA: TGTGCCTGGAGTGTAACCGGGACAGGGAACACCGGGGAGCTGTTTTTT
D gene: TRBD1
V gene: TRBV30
J gene: TRBJ2-2
clone size: NA

CDR3 protein: CATSSGGLNTGELFF
CDR3 DNA: TGTGCCACCTCGAGCGGGGGGCTAAACACCGGGGAGCTGTTTTTT
D gene: TRBD2
V gene: TRBV24-1
J gene: TRBJ2-2
clone size: NA

CDR3 protein: CASSQGGPFTGNTIYF
CDR3 DNA: TGCGCCAGCAGCCAAGGGGGTCCCTTCACTGGAAACACCATATATTTT
D gene: NA
V gene: TRBV4-1
J gene: TRBJ1-3
clone size: NA

CDR3 protein: CASSSGRGGQETQYF
CDR3 DNA: TGTGCCAGCAGCTCCGGGCGGGGGGGCCAGGAGACCCAGTACTTC
D gene: TRBD2
V gene: TRBV7-3
J gene: TRBJ2-5
clone size: NA

CDR3 protein: CASSEGQAFSDTQYF
CDR3 DNA: TGCGCCAGCAGTGAGGGACAGGCTTTTTCGGATACGCAGTATTTT
D gene: TRBD1
V gene: TRBV4-1
J gene: TRBJ2-3
clone size: NA

CDR3 protein: CASGQGKEYGYTF
CDR3 DNA: TGTGCCAGCGGACAGGGAAAAGAGTATGGCTACACCTTC
D gene: TRBD1
V gene: TRBV2
J gene: TRBJ1-2
clone size: NA

CDR3 protein: CASSESSRRGSYNEQFF
CDR3 DNA: TGTGCCAGCAGTGAATCATCTAGGAGGGGCTCCTACAATGAGCAGTTCTTC
D gene: NA
V gene: TRBV25-1
J gene: TRBJ2-1
clone size: once

CDR3 protein: CASSVGLADADTQYF
CDR3 DNA: TGTGCCAGCAGCGTAGGGCTAGCAGACGCAGATACGCAGTATTTT
D gene: NA
V gene: TRBV9
J gene: TRBJ2-3
clone size: NA

CDR3 protein: CASSLERGGGNEQFF
CDR3 DNA: TGTGCCAGCAGTTTGGAACGGGGGGGCGGAAATGAGCAGTTCTTC
D gene: TRBD2
V gene: TRBV27
J gene: TRBJ2-1
clone size: NA

CDR3 protein: CASSMGPATNEKLFF
CDR3 DNA: TGTGCCAGCAGTATGGGACCTGCAACTAATGAAAAACTGTTTTTT
D gene: NA
V gene: TRBV27
J gene: TRBJ1-4
clone size: NA

CDR3 protein: CASSPFAGGLYEQYF
CDR3 DNA: TGTGCCAGCAGTCCCTTTGCGGGGGGCCTTTACGAGCAGTACTTC
D gene: TRBD2
V gene: TRBV27
J gene: TRBJ2-7
clone size: NA